A selection of T cell receptor beta chains follows, all from one sample in a study of shared clonotypes between healthy human individuals. Using immunoSEQ multiplex PCR, the repertoire was profiled, and TCRdb retains in-frame clones only, with some absent. This table has about 600,000 clones, roughly 98% appearing once. The sequenced sample consisted of naive CD8+ T cells sorted from blood. These receptor sequences come from a man aged 30-40 years in good health. CDR3s include the opening cysteine and the closing phenylalanine or tryptophan. A D gene is named only where the DNA matches it firmly. A row's size may be missing; if present it is once, few, many or a size class.

>TRBD2|TRBV7-9|-|TRBJ2-2
TGTGCCAGCAGCCCGCCGGGACTAGCGGGCCCCCCCGCCGGGGAGCTGTTTTTT
CASSPPGLAGPPAGELFF
>-|TRBV6-1|-|TRBJ1-5
TGTGCCAGCAATGAGGATCAGCCCCAGCATTTT
CASNEDQPQHF
>-|TRBV6-1|-|TRBJ1-3
TGTGCCAGCAGTGAATGGACGTCCCTAAGCTCTGGAAACACCATATATTTT
CASSEWTSLSSGNTIYF
>-|TRBV29-1|once|TRBJ2-5
TGCAGCGTTGAAGATCAAATCTACCAAGAGACCCAGTACTTC
CSVEDQIYQETQYF
>-|TRBV7-9|-|TRBJ2-7
TGTGCCAGCACACCACCCGAGGGGTACGAGCAGTACTTC
CASTPPEGYEQYF
>TRBD2|TRBV27|once|TRBJ2-1
TGTGCCAGCAGTCCAGGACTAGCGGGACTTTTCTTC
CASSPGLAGLFF
>-|TRBV7-9|-|TRBJ1-2
TGTGCCAGCAGCTTATCTTTGGGGCTCTATGGCTACACCTTC
CASSLSLGLYGYTF
>-|TRBV11-2|once|TRBJ2-3
TGTGCCAGCAGCTCCCCGGGACTCTCGGCGGATACGCAGTATTTT
CASSSPGLSADTQYF
>-|TRBV29-1|-|TRBJ2-7
TGCAGCGTTGAGTTTACGGACTCCTACGAGCAGTACTTC
CSVEFTDSYEQYF
>-|TRBV9|-|TRBJ1-2
TGTGCCAGCAGCCCCCGACGGCTACAACATCACAGCTATGGCTACACCTTC
CASSPRRLQHHSYGYTF
>TRBD2|TRBV7-9|-|TRBJ2-7
TGTGCCAGCAGCCTCGAGCCGGGACTAGCGCTCTACGAGCAGTACTTC
CASSLEPGLALYEQYF
>TRBD1|TRBV10-3|-|TRBJ1-2
TGTGCCATCAGTGAGACAGGGGGAAGCGATGGCTACACCTTC
CAISETGGSDGYTF
>TRBD2|TRBV28|-|TRBJ2-1
TGTGCCAGCAGTTTACTCGCGGGAGGGCCGCGTGAGCAGTTCTTC
CASSLLAGGPREQFF
>TRBD2|TRBV29-1|once|TRBJ2-7
TGCAGCGTTCTACTAGCGGGAGAATATGAGCAGTACTTC
CSVLLAGEYEQYF
>TRBD2|TRBV4-1|-|TRBJ2-7
TGCGCCAGCAGCCGCGGACTAGCGGGTGCACTCTCCTACGAGCAGTACTTC
CASSRGLAGALSYEQYF
>TRBD2|TRBV6-5|-|TRBJ2-1
TGTGCCAGCAGACCCGGGGGGTGGGTCGATGAGCAGTTCTTC
CASRPGGWVDEQFF
>TRBD2|TRBV11-2|-|TRBJ2-5
TGTGCCAGCTCCTCGCGGGAGGGCTTCATCGAGACCCAGTACTTC
CASSSREGFIETQYF
>TRBD2|TRBV6-5|-|TRBJ2-7
TGTGCCAGCAGTAATGACCCGAGCGGGATCTACGAGCAGTACTTC
CASSNDPSGIYEQYF
>-|TRBV7-6|-|TRBJ2-2
TGTGCCAGCAGCCTCACTAACACCGGGGAGCTGTTTTTT
CASSLTNTGELFF
>-|TRBV27|-|TRBJ1-5
TGTGCCAGCAGCCCAGAGAACTATAGCAATCAGCCCCAGCATTTT
CASSPENYSNQPQHF
>-|TRBV5-4|-|TRBJ1-4
TGTGCCAGCAGCTGGGGGACCGGGCCGGGAGATTTT
CASSWGTGPGDF
>TRBD1|TRBV27|once|TRBJ2-2
TGTGCCAGCAGTATCTACAGGGGAACCGGGGAGCTGTTTTTT
CASSIYRGTGELFF
>-|TRBV5-6|-|TRBJ2-3
TGTGCCAGCAGCTTTGCCGGGAACACAGATACGCAGTATTTT
CASSFAGNTDTQYF
>-|TRBV4-1|-|TRBJ1-5
TGCGCCAGCAGCCAAGTTATCCTGAGCAATCAGCCCCAGCATTTT
CASSQVILSNQPQHF
>TRBD1|TRBV7-9|-|TRBJ2-5
TGTGCCAGCAGCACCCGAATAACGGGGACAGGGCAAGAGACCCAGTACTTC
CASSTRITGTGQETQYF
>-|TRBV7-9|-|TRBJ2-7
TGTGCCAGCAGCTCATGGGACTCCTACGAGCAGTACTTC
CASSSWDSYEQYF
>TRBD2|TRBV11-2|-|TRBJ2-7
TGTGCCAGCAGCTTAGAACTAGCGGATTCCTACGAGCAGTACTTC
CASSLELADSYEQYF
>TRBD2|TRBV5-6|-|TRBJ2-7
TGTGCCAGCAGCTTGGGACTAGCGGGAGGCGAGCAGTACTTC
CASSLGLAGGEQYF
>-|TRBV27|-|TRBJ2-1
TGTGCCAGCAGTTTCCGAAGGGGCAACAATGAGCAGTTCTTC
CASSFRRGNNEQFF
>TRBD2|TRBV5-4|-|TRBJ2-7
TGTGCCAGCAGCACTGGGACTAGCGGCGAGCAGTACTTC
CASSTGTSGEQYF
>TRBD1|TRBV25-1|-|TRBJ2-1
TGTGCCAGCAGTGAAAGGGGGCGGCCTGAGCAGTTCTTC
CASSERGRPEQFF
>-|TRBV10-3|once|TRBJ1-4
TGTGCCATCAGTGAGTCGGGCAGGGAATTTGGAAAACTGTTTTTT
CAISESGREFGKLFF
>-|TRBV5-1|-|TRBJ1-2
TGCGCCAGCAGCCCCGGGGTTGGCGAGGGGTATGGCTACACCTTC
CASSPGVGEGYGYTF
>-|TRBV7-9|-|TRBJ2-4
TGTGCCAGCAGCTTAGCATCGGGACGGAAAAACATTCAGTACTTC
CASSLASGRKNIQYF
>-|TRBV7-9|-|TRBJ2-7
TGTGCCAGCAGCTTAGCCGGGGACTCCTACGAGCAGTACTTC
CASSLAGDSYEQYF
>TRBD1|TRBV7-9|-|TRBJ2-7
TGTGCCAGCATTCCCTCGACAGGGCTTTTCTACGAGCAGTACTTC
CASIPSTGLFYEQYF